This TCR beta chain was sequenced in a study of T cell changes during pregnancy in multiple sclerosis. In germline, CDR1 is LNHDA, CDR2 SQIVND (reference sequence). The ends lost 6 bases at V and 5 bases at J; junction bases unmatched: 9. CDR3 size: 15 residues. The repertoire was sequenced with immunoSEQ multiplex PCR; TCRdb's copy has only in-frame clones and lacks some. The top ten clones hold approximately 0.38% of a sample with some 36,000 clones, roughly 90% of them seen once. This chain uses TRBV19 with TRBJ2-5; TRBD1 agrees at 10 bases. The clonotype originates from a female donor with multiple sclerosis, enrolled in a pregnancy study. The material sequenced was CD4+ T cells from peripheral blood mononuclear cells, taken in the second trimester of pregnancy. CDR3 sequence: CASRDRGNVVETQYF. Here the CDR3 DNA reads TGTGCCAGTAGGGACAGGGGGAACGTGGTGGAGACCCAGTACTTC. Using reference TRBV19 and TRBJ2-5 for the parts outside the CDR3, the full variable domain is DGGITQSPKYLFRKEGQNVTLSCEQNLNHDAMYWYRQDPGQGLRLIYYSQIVNDFQKGDIAEGYSVSREKKESFPLTVTSAQKNPTAFYLCASRDRGNVVETQYFGPGTRLLVL.